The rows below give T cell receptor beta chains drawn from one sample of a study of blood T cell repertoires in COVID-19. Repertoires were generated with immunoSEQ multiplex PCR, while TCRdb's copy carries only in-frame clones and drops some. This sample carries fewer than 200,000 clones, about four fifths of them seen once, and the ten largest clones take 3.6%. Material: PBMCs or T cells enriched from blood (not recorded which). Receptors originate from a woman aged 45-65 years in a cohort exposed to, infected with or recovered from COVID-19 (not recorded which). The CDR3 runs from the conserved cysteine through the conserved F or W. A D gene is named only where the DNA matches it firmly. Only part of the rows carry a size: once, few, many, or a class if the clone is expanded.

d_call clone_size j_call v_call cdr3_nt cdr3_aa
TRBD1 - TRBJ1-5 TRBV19 TGTGCCAGTACAAGGACAGGGAGCAATCAGCCCCAGCATTTT CASTRTGSNQPQHF
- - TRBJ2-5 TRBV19 TGTGCCAGTAGTATACGCAGGGGCCAAGAGACCCAGTACTTC CASSIRRGQETQYF
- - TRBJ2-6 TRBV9 TGTGCCAGCAGCGTCCCACTGTGGGAGGCTGGGGCCAACGTCCTGACTTTC CASSVPLWEAGANVLTF
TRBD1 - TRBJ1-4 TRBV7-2 TGTGCCAGCAGCTCAACAGGGGGCGGCGGTGAAAAACTGTTTTTT CASSSTGGGGEKLFF
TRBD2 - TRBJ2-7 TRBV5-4 TGTGCCAGCAGCATGGAGATAATAGCGGGAGGGCCGTCTGCTCGCGAGCAGTACTTC CASSMEIIAGGPSAREQYF
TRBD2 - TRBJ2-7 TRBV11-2 TGTGCCAGCAGCTCGATAGCGGGAGGACTCTACGAGCAGTACTTC CASSSIAGGLYEQYF
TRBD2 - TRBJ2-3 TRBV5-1 TGCGCCAGCAGCTTGGCCCCGGGTAGCGGGGGTACAGATACGCAGTATTTT CASSLAPGSGGTDTQYF
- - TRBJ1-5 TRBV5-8 TGTGCCAGCAGGTTGGGGGCAGGGATACAGCAGCCCCAGCATTTT CASRLGAGIQQPQHF
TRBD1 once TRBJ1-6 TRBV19 TGTGCCAGTAGCTCTCGGACAGGGGATAATTCACCCCTCCACTTT CASSSRTGDNSPLHF
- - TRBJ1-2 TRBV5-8 TGTGCCAGCAGCTTGGACAGCCGATTTAACTATGGCTACACCTTC CASSLDSRFNYGYTF
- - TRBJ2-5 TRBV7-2 TGTGCCAGCAGCTTCGCAGGGGAAGAGACCCAGTACTTC CASSFAGEETQYF
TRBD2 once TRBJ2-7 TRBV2 TGTGCCGCGCCGCCAGGGACTAGCGGGGTCGAGCAGTACTTC CAAPPGTSGVEQYF
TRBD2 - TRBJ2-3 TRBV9 TGTGCCAGCAGCGCGGGACTAGATGAGTGGACAGATACGCAGTATTTT CASSAGLDEWTDTQYF
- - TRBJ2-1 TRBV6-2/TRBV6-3 TGTGCCAGCAGTTACCCGACCCCGGGATCCAATGAGCAGTTCTTC CASSYPTPGSNEQFF
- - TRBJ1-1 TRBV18 TGTGCCAGCTCACCTCGGGAAGGAGTGAACACTGAAGCTTTCTTT CASSPREGVNTEAFF
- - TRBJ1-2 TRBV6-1 TGTGCCAGCAGTGAGCAAAATTTAGGGGACTATGGCTACACCTTC CASSEQNLGDYGYTF
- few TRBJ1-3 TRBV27 TGTGCCAGCAGTCCGGGATTCTCTGGAAACACCATATATTTT CASSPGFSGNTIYF
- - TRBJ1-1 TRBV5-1 TGCGCCAGCAGCTTTCGGGGCGGGGGCTTGGGTACTGAAGCTTTCTTT CASSFRGGGLGTEAFF
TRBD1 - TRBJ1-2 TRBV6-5 TGTGCCAGCAGACAGGGGGCTTCTGGCTACACCTTC CASRQGASGYTF
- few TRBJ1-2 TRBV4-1 TGCGCCAGCAGCCAAGTTGCCAGCACACTAACTAACTATGGCTACACCTTC CASSQVASTLTNYGYTF
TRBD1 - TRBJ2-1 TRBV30 TGTGCCTGGAGTGGCTGGACAGGGGAGAACTACAATGAGCAGTTCTTC CAWSGWTGENYNEQFF
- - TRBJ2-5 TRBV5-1 TGCGCCAGCAGCTTGGTAGGGAGTCAAGAGACCCAGTACTTC CASSLVGSQETQYF
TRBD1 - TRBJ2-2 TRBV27 TGTGCCAGCTCTTCCGGGACAGGGGAGGCCGGGGAGCTGTTTTTT CASSSGTGEAGELFF
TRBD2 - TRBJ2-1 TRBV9 TGTGCCAGCAGCGTTGCGGGACTAGCGGGAGGGAAGCAGTTCTTC CASSVAGLAGGKQFF
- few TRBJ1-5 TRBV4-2 TGTGCCAGCAGCCAAGATCGCCAGGGCATCCAGCCCCAGCATTTT CASSQDRQGIQPQHF
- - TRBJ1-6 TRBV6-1 TGTGCCAGCAGTGTCCCGCAGGAGGGTAAGAGCTCCTATAATTCACCCCTCCACTTT CASSVPQEGKSSYNSPLHF
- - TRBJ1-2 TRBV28 TGTGCCAGCACTCCTCTAGGGGTTAACTATGGCTACACCTTC CASTPLGVNYGYTF
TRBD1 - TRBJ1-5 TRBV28 TGTGCCAGCACCAGTACAGGGGGCGGGGGGCATAGACAGCCCCAGCATTTT CASTSTGGGGHRQPQHF